The rows below give T cell receptor beta chains drawn from one sample of a study of shared clonotypes between healthy human individuals. Produced via immunoSEQ multiplex PCR; TCRdb's table is partial and in-frame only. This table has fewer than 1.4 million clones, roughly 74% appearing once. Sequenced input: memory CD4+ T cells from PBMCs. Receptors were obtained from a man aged 18 to 29 in good health. Some clones in this sample may be carry-over from other donors' samples. Each CDR3 is given with its conserved first and last residue. Fields, in order: V gene, CDR3 length, J gene, CDR3 protein.

TRBV5-1	13	TRBJ1-2	CASSLGQGDGYTF
TRBV18	16	TRBJ1-5	CASSPKASRDNQPQHF
TRBV6-1	16	TRBJ2-3	CASSKERGQGVNTQYF
TRBV19	15	TRBJ2-2	CASSRDRGRGGELFF
TRBV10-3	14	TRBJ1-2	CAIREDRTNYGYTF
TRBV7-3	14	TRBJ1-1	CASSLAGYNTEAFF
TRBV28	13	TRBJ1-4	CASSRTRNEKLFF
TRBV2	14	TRBJ1-2	CASSGAGSYYGYTF
TRBV28	19	TRBJ2-2	CASSLRDRRLAGVTGELFF
TRBV5-1	17	TRBJ2-3	CASSLDGLGGSTDTQYF
TRBV20-1	11	TRBJ2-1	CSGGRWNEQFF
TRBV4-1	14	TRBJ1-1	CASSNGFSVVGAFF
TRBV27	13	TRBJ2-5	CASSQSPQETQYF
TRBV4-2	15	TRBJ1-1	CASSQEGRPGDEAFF
TRBV6-5	13	TRBJ1-2	CASSYSAVFGYTF
TRBV6-4	17	TRBJ1-1	CASIPTVVRGWHTEAFF
TRBV4-2	14	TRBJ2-5	CASSQTLAEETQYF
TRBV5-1	19	TRBJ2-1	CASSRRSNLDLYVYNEQFF
TRBV27	13	TRBJ2-5	CASSFQGGETQYF
TRBV19	13	TRBJ1-5	CASSSRLAEPQHF
TRBV27	13	TRBJ2-1	CASSLNPNNEQFF
TRBV28	13	TRBJ2-5	CASSLGISGTQYF
TRBV9	14	TRBJ2-1	CASSAGLAGEKQFF
TRBV25-1	15	TRBJ1-1	CASSTAGTANTEAFF
TRBV7-3	15	TRBJ2-3	CASSWDYRSTDTQYF
TRBV28	15	TRBJ2-5	CASSPIRRQSAAQYF
TRBV6-1	12	TRBJ1-5	CASSVLAGVQHF
TRBV5-4	14	TRBJ2-5	CASSGLQGRETQYF
TRBV5-4	14	TRBJ2-3	CASSLGGRVDTQYF
TRBV7-8	14	TRBJ1-4	CASSLIARGEKLFF
TRBV28	15	TRBJ1-2	CASSAAGSGDYGYTF
TRBV6-1	14	TRBJ1-4	CASSVEFSNEKLFF
TRBV27	16	TRBJ2-7	CASSPLLSGSFYEQYF
TRBV7-9	15	TRBJ2-3	CASSPGTGAPDTQYF
TRBV6-5	14	TRBJ2-2	CASSSIGPTGELFF